This T cell receptor (beta chain) appears in the sequencing data of a study of blood T cell repertoires in COVID-19. Looking at the study overall: Donors in the United States, Italy and Spain gave samples during acute or convalescent COVID-19. PBMCs, B-cell-depleted T cells, or T cells provided the cDNA or gDNA that made up the material.

The V end was cut by 5 bases, the J end by 1 base, with 2 bases between. The CDR3 covers 12 residues. As originally analysed: Amplification with reference gene primers provided the estimates of nucleated cell counts. Produced via immunoSEQ multiplex PCR; TCRdb's table is partial and in-frame only. V, J and clone size are taken as reported in that table, and D and trimming were inferred from the DNA itself. The table shows 120,000 or so clones, with 70% to 80% occurring only once. The V and J genes are TRBV12-3 or TRBV12-4 and TRBJ2-2, with no clear D. The TCR was taken from a human donor in a cohort sampled during active COVID-19. Sequences were obtained from peripheral blood. CDR3 sequence: CASSRNTGELFF. The CDR3 DNA follows: TGTGCCAGCAGTCGGAACACCGGGGAGCTGTTTTTT.